This entry concerns a single T cell receptor beta chain. The sample belongs to a study of cytotoxic CD8 clonotypes in ibrutinib-treated CLL. Overall study: Patients: about 11 relapsed/refractory, fewer than 16 treatment-naive, under 18 IGHV unmutated.

Deep sequencing aimed at 1 in 200,000 to 1 in 1 million T cells' resolution. The repertoire was sequenced with immunoSEQ multiplex PCR; TCRdb's copy has only in-frame clones and lacks some. Here the sample spans 300,000 to 400,000 clones, roughly 70% being singletons. The V gene's germline CDR1 is MNHEY and CDR2 SMNVEV (reference sequence). The trim removed 6 bases at V and 7 bases at J, leaving 13 bases unmatched. The CDR3 sequence is 15 residues long. This specimen consisted of PBMCs, obtained after 36 months of ibrutinib treatment. This chain links TRBV27 with TRBJ2-5; TRBD2 matches at 8 bases. The sequence was collected from a human donor with chronic lymphocytic leukemia. The CDR3 bases are TGTGCCAGCAGGTCACTAGCGGACCCGCTTCGGACCCAGTACTTC. Encoded protein: CASRSLADPLRTQYF.